This TCR beta chain was profiled in a study of blood T cells in healthy people across ages (dated by TCRdb to between 2015 and 2016). Some background on the complete study: In model experiments, roughly one uniquely barcoded TCR beta cDNA molecule per two T cells was captured by template switching. Using deep sequencing normalized with unique cDNA molecular identifiers, the study measured how TCR beta repertoire diversity changes with age. The donors were divided into four age groups: young (average roughly 15 years), middle-aged (about 39), aged (roughly 60) and long-lived (around 87). To avoid experimental bias, donors of different ages were spread randomly across the sequencing lanes. The study analyzed two additional independent replicas of 1 million unique cDNA reads from the same blood draw for two donors, one aged 18 to 30 and one aged 80 or older.

The germline V gene encodes CDR1 MGHDK and CDR2 SYGVNS. V is shortened by 4 bases, J by 2 bases, and the region joining them spans 15 bases. There are 17 amino acids in the CDR3, from cysteine to phenylalanine inclusive. The CDR3 DNA has 51 bases and is translated from base 1. Libraries were built with 5' RACE. The listed sequencing device is Illumina HiSeq 2500. A second PCR of about 6 to 11 cycles was performed with a sample-barcoded 5' primer and a J-beta primer mix. A template-switch 5' adaptor carrying 12 random nucleotides introduced a unique molecular identifier onto each TCR beta cDNA molecule. Each sample yielded at least 3 million CDR3-containing paired-end reads. First-strand cDNA synthesis was performed from all RNA using the Mint cDNA synthesis kit, with priming by a TRBC-specific oligonucleotide. All cDNA was treated with uracil-DNA glycosylase and then went through a first 18-cycle PCR with the universal primers M1SS and BC2_uni_R. The published analysis was carried out like this. For normalization, 1 million high-quality reads were randomly selected from each sample, with every read carrying a distinct molecular identifier. Instead of being binned into consensus sequences, reads with shared molecular identifiers were discarded. CDR3 identification, clonotype clustering and error correction used MiTCR with a Q25 quality threshold and the strictest error-elimination algorithm. A nonparametric unseen species model with Euler transformation was used to estimate lower-bound total TCR beta diversity. TCRdb took the public reads, trimmed them with fastp at Q25, ran MiXCR for clone calling and kept in-frame beta chains. Entries are consolidated by CDR3 protein sequence, retaining the most common genes and DNA. The V and J calls were not made by the authors but by TCRdb's processing. The sample yields about 1.4 million distinct CDR3 sequences; around 59% were counted once. Under 8.5% of the sample belongs to the ten largest clones.

Overall results and qualifications from the work: Estimates of total diversity based on one million sequenced T cells were considered lower bounds and underestimates. The long-lived group showed more naive CD4+ T cells, fewer expanded clones and increased TCR diversity than the aged group, suggesting age selection. A strong correlation was found between observed TCR beta diversity and the percentage of naive T cells measured by flow cytometry. Because profiling used bulk unsorted PBMCs, naive and antigen-experienced compartments could not be compared conclusively. Because donor CMV infection status was unknown, age-related changes in expanded clonotypes were potentially confounded. Observed TCR beta diversity per million T cells fell roughly linearly with age, and a significant reduction was already apparent by age around 40.

Systemically healthy Caucasian individuals from Russia, approximately 39 in total and aged roughly 6 to 100 years, were included as donors. Each donor gave approximately 10 milliliters of peripheral blood, collected into EDTA-treated Vacutainer tubes. Ficoll-Paque density-gradient centrifugation was used to isolate PBMCs, with at least 6 million obtained per sample. Trizol reagent was used to extract total RNA from the PBMCs, yielding at least 6 micrograms per sample. For every donor, an aliquot of PBMCs went through flow cytometry to measure the percentages of naive CD45RAhigh/CD27high T cells. On this clonotype: There is no known antigen for this receptor. Within one base of it there is no much larger clone, and no base qualities were kept.

The sequenced sample consisted of blood. The chain was built from TRBV25-1 and TRBJ2-6; the D gene assignment is ambiguous. The source is a man younger than 35 in good health. The bases read TGTGCCAGCAGTGGCCCCCTCAACAGCGCTGGGGCCAACGTCCTGACTTTC. This is translated as CASSGPLNSAGANVLTF. Supplemented by the reference TRBV25-1 and TRBJ2-6 proteins around the CDR3, the complete variable domain is EADIYQTPRYLVIGTGKKITLECSQTMGHDKMYWYQQDPGMELHLIHYSYGVNSTEKGDLSSESTVSRIRTEHFPLTLESARPSHTSQYLCASSGPLNSAGANVLTFGAGSRLTVL.